This entry lists 3 T cell receptor beta chains sequenced from one sample in a study of cytomegalovirus exposure and HLA in healthy donors. The PCR was carried out with 60 Vbeta primers and 13 Jbeta primers. Some clones are missing from TCRdb's copy, which holds only in-frame ones; the method was immunoSEQ multiplex PCR. Recorded here are under 40,000 clones; the top ten clones represent approximately 2%. Specimen: PBMCs. These receptors were collected from a middle-aged woman in good health and CMV-seropositive.

This sequence joins TRBV6-5 and TRBJ1-1; 7 bases match TRBD1. CDR1 MNHEY and CDR2 SVGAGI come from the germline V gene. Germline trimming cut 5 bases from V and 6 bases from J; bases unmatched to any gene: 0. This CDR3 has 11 amino acids. CDR3 loop: CASSTGAEAFF. The CDR3 DNA sequence: TGTGCCAGCAGTACAGGGGCTGAAGCTTTCTTT.

J is TRBJ1-1 and V is TRBV2, with D uncertain. V was clipped by 6 bases and J by 7 bases, with 9 bases between them. Germline-derived CDR1 and CDR2 are SNHLY and FYNNEI. The CDR3 has 11 residues. This CDR3 is CASRGRDEAFF. As DNA, the CDR3 is TGTGCCAGCAGAGGCCGGGATGAAGCTTTCTTT.

The J gene is TRBJ1-2, the V gene TRBV27; the match to TRBD1 covers 7 bases. This CDR3 comprises 15 residues. Germline values: CDR1 MNHEY, CDR2 SMNVEV (reference sequence). V lost 5 bases to trimming and J lost 6 bases; unmatched junction nucleotides: 12. The CDR3 spells CASSTRDSGANGYTF. CDR3 DNA sequence: TGTGCCAGCAGTACCCGGGACAGCGGTGCGAATGGCTACACCTTC.